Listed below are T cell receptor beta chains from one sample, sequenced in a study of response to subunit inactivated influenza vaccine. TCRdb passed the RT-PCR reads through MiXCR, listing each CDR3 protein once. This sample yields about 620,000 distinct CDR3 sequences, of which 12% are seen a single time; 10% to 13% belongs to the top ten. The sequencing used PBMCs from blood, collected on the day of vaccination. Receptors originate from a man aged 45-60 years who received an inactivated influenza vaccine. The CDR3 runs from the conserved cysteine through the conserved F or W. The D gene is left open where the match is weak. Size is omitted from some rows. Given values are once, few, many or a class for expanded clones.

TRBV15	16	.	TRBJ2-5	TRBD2	CATSSRLAGRGETQYF	TGTGCCACCAGCTCAAGACTAGCGGGGAGAGGGGAGACCCAGTACTTC
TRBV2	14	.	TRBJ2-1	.	CASSEAVSHNEQFF	TGTGCCAGCAGTGAGGCGGTAAGCCACAATGAGCAGTTCTTC
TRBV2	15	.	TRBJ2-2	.	CASSDEVANTGELFF	TGTGCCAGCAGTGACGAAGTTGCGAACACCGGGGAGCTGTTTTTT
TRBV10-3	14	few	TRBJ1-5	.	CAISEETVNQPQHF	TGTGCCATCAGTGAGGAAACAGTTAATCAGCCCCAGCATTTT
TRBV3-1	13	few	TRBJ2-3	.	CASGGPPTDTQYF	TGTGCCAGCGGGGGGCCTCCCACAGATACGCAGTATTTT
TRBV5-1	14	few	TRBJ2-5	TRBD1	CASSNDRGRETQYF	TGCGCCAGCAGCAACGACAGGGGGCGAGAGACCCAGTACTTC
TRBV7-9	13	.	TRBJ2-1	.	CASSLRAADEQFF	TGTGCCAGCAGCTTAAGGGCGGCGGATGAGCAGTTCTTC
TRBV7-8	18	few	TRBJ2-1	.	CASSLYMMARGTLNEQFF	TGTGCCAGCAGCTTATATATGATGGCTCGCGGAACACTCAATGAGCAGTTCTTC
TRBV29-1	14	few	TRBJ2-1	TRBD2	CSPRISGKYNEQFF	TGCAGCCCCAGGATTAGCGGGAAATACAATGAGCAGTTCTTC
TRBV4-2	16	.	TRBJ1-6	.	CASSQVGTGGGSPLHF	TGTGCCAGCAGCCAAGTGGGTACGGGAGGGGGTTCACCCCTCCACTTT
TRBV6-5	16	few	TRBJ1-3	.	CASSYSIKGSGNTIYF	TGTGCCAGCAGTTACTCGATAAAGGGGTCCGGAAACACCATATATTTT
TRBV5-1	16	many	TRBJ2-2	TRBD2	CASSPWTSGNTGELFF	TGCGCCAGCAGCCCCTGGACTAGCGGGAACACCGGGGAGCTGTTTTTT
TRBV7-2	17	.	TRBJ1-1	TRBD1	CASSLAFGAGGFTEAFF	TGTGCCAGCAGCTTAGCATTTGGGGCAGGGGGATTCACTGAAGCTTTCTTT
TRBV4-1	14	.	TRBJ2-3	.	CASRNQGGTDTQYF	TGCGCCAGCAGAAATCAGGGAGGCACAGATACGCAGTATTTT
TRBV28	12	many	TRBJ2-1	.	CASSWGYNEQFF	TGTGCCAGCAGTTGGGGGTACAATGAGCAGTTCTTC
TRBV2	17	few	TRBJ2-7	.	CASSEAGPGTIAYEQYF	TGTGCCAGCAGTGAAGCGGGGCCCGGGACCATCGCCTACGAGCAGTACTTC
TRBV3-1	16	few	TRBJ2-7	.	CASSPRRGGGSYEQYF	TGTGCCAGCAGCCCGAGAAGGGGGGGAGGTTCCTACGAGCAGTACTTC
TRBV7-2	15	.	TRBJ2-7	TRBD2	CASSLAASGVYEQYF	TGTGCCAGCAGCTTAGCCGCTAGCGGGGTTTACGAGCAGTACTTC
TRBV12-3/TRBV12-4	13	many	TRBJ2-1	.	CASRRGTVREQFF	TGTGCCAGCAGGCGAGGCACGGTAAGAGAGCAGTTCTTC
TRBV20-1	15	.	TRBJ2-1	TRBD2	CSAFTSGRSYNEQFF	TGCAGTGCTTTTACTAGCGGGAGATCCTACAATGAGCAGTTCTTC
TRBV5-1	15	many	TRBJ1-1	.	CASSLTDRVYSEAFF	TGCGCCAGCAGCTTAACGGACAGAGTTTATTCTGAAGCTTTCTTT
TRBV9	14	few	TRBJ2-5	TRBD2	CASSVGSGGETQYF	TGTGCCAGCAGCGTAGGCAGCGGGGGTGAGACCCAGTACTTC
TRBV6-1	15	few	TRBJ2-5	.	CASSGPGLSQETQYF	TGTGCCAGCAGTGGCCCCGGACTAAGCCAAGAGACCCAGTACTTC
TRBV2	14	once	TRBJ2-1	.	CASSQTRVSNEQFF	TGTGCCAGCTCCCAAACCCGCGTTAGTAATGAGCAGTTCTTC
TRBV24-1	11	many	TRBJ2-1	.	CATSARDEQFF	TGTGCCACCAGTGCTCGGGATGAGCAGTTCTTC
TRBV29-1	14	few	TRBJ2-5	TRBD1	CSVEYPDRVETQYF	TGCAGCGTTGAATACCCGGACAGGGTAGAGACCCAGTACTTC
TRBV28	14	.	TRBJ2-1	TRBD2	CASRPGGLAREQFF	TGTGCCAGCAGACCAGGAGGACTAGCCCGCGAGCAGTTCTTC
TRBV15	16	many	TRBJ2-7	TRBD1	CATSRPDGQATYEQYF	TGTGCCACCAGCAGACCCGACGGACAGGCCACCTACGAGCAGTACTTC
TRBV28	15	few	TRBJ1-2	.	CASSFIIKGGYGYTF	TGTGCCAGCAGCTTTATCATAAAAGGGGGCTATGGCTACACCTTC
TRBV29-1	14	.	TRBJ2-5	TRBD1	CSVEDDRGQETQYF	TGCAGCGTTGAAGATGACAGGGGGCAAGAGACCCAGTACTTC
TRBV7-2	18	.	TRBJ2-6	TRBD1	CASSLGPGQGGGANVLTF	TGTGCCAGCAGCTTAGGGCCGGGACAGGGAGGTGGGGCCAACGTCCTGACTTTC
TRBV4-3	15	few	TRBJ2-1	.	CASSQERTAWNEQFF	TGCGCCAGCAGCCAAGAACGGACAGCGTGGAATGAGCAGTTCTTC
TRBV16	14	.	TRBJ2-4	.	CASSQAGPKNIQYF	TGTGCCAGCAGCCAAGCGGGTCCCAAAAACATTCAGTACTTC
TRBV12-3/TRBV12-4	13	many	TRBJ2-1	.	CASSLFQGREQFF	TGTGCCAGCAGTTTATTCCAGGGACGCGAGCAGTTCTTC
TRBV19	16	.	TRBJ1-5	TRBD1	CASSNRGLGSNQPQHF	TGTGCCAGTAGTAACAGGGGGCTGGGAAGCAATCAGCCCCAGCATTTT
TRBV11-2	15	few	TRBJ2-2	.	CASSLVGLRTGELFF	TGTGCCAGCAGCTTAGTGGGACTGAGGACCGGGGAGCTGTTTTTT
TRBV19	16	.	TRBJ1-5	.	CASSIALSRVHQPQHF	TGTGCCAGTAGTATAGCACTCTCCAGAGTCCATCAGCCCCAGCATTTT
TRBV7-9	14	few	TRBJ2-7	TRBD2	CASSAGLDYHEQYF	TGTGCCAGCAGCGCCGGACTAGATTACCACGAGCAGTACTTC
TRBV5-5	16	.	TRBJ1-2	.	CASGPGGGTEYYGYTF	TGTGCCAGCGGCCCCGGGGGTGGGACGGAATACTATGGCTACACCTTC
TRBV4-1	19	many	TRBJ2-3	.	CASSQEQHGRTSSTDTQYF	TGCGCCAGCAGCCAAGAACAGCATGGCAGGACCTCTAGCACAGATACGCAGTATTTT
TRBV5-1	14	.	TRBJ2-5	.	CASSLFGYQETQYF	TGCGCCAGCAGCTTGTTCGGGTACCAAGAGACCCAGTACTTC
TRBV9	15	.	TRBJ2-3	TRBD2	CASSHSGRDTDTQYF	TGTGCCAGCAGCCATAGCGGGAGGGACACAGATACGCAGTATTTT
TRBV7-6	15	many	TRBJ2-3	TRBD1	CASRMTGGLTDTQYF	TGTGCCAGCAGGATGACAGGGGGCCTCACAGATACGCAGTATTTT
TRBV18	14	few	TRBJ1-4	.	CASSGTSPVEKLFF	TGTGCCAGCTCGGGAACGTCTCCTGTCGAAAAACTGTTTTTT
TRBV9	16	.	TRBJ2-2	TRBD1	CASSPLGTGGSGELFF	TGTGCCAGCAGTCCCTTAGGGACAGGGGGCTCCGGGGAGCTGTTTTTT
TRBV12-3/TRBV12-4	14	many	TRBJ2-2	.	CASSLSRLAGELFF	TGTGCCAGCAGTCTTAGTCGGCTCGCCGGGGAGCTGTTTTTT
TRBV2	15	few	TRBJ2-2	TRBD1	CASKGTGGVVGELFF	TGTGCCAGCAAAGGAACAGGGGGAGTCGTGGGGGAGCTGTTTTTT
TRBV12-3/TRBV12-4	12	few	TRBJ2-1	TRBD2	CASSFGGGEQFF	TGTGCCAGCAGTTTTGGGGGGGGTGAGCAGTTCTTC
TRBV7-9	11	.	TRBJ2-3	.	CASLEGDTQYF	TGTGCCAGCTTGGAGGGGGATACGCAGTATTTT
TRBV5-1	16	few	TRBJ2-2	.	CASSSTGASGAGELFF	TGCGCCAGCAGCAGCACCGGGGCAAGTGGTGCCGGGGAGCTGTTTTTT
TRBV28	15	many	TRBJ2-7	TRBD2	CASTKPGLAGFEQYF	TGTGCCAGCACCAAACCGGGACTAGCGGGGTTTGAGCAGTACTTC
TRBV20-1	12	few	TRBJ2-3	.	CSAPDLTDTQYF	TGCAGTGCTCCGGACCTCACAGATACGCAGTATTTT
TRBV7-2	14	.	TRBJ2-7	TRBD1	CASSTRQGQYEQYF	TGTGCCAGCAGCACTCGACAGGGGCAGTACGAGCAGTACTTC
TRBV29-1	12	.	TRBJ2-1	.	CSAEQGTNEQFF	TGCAGCGCCGAACAGGGGACTAATGAGCAGTTCTTC